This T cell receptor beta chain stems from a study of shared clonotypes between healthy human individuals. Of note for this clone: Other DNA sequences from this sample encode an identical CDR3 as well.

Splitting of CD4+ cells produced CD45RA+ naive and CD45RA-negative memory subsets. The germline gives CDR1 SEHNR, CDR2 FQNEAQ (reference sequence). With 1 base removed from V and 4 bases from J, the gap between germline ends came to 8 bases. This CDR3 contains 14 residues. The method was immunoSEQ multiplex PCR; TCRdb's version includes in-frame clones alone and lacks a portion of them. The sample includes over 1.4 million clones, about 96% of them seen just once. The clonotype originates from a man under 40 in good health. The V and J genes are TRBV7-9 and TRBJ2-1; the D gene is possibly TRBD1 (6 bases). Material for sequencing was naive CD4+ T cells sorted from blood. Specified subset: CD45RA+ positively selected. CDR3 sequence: CASSLVTGYNEQFF. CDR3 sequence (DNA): TGTGCCAGCAGCTTAGTAACAGGGTACAATGAGCAGTTCTTC.